These 26 T cell receptor beta chains share one sample of origin, sequenced in a study of CD8+ T cells in alopecia areata (dated by TCRdb to the late 2010s). Library prep was done by the immunoSEQ multiplex PCR assay. For TCR sequencing, RNA was extracted from every sample and reverse transcribed into cDNA to serve as template. Drawn from immuneACCESS, this table holds only the in-frame rearrangements with V and J called that TCRdb kept. Clones are partly lost; checked studies trace under half to an unresolved V gene and leave the rest unexplained. The sample includes roughly 60,000 clones, with around 45% observed a single time. Around 21% of the sample rests with the top ten. Interpreted using the paper, the treatment or condition label stands for: oral pan-JAK inhibitor, 5-10 mg twice daily. The sequencing here drew on CD8+ T cells sorted from blood, taken around week 37, from a patient treated with tofacitinib. The receptors here all came from a human donor with alopecia areata.

The chain employs TRBV27 and TRBJ2-7; D is possibly TRBD1 or TRBD2 (5 bases each). CDR3 length equals 12 residues. Germline V CDR1 and CDR2: MNHEY, SMNVEV (reference sequence). V was cut by 4 bases and J by 5 bases, with 9 bases left in between. The CDR3 DNA sequence: TGTGCCAGCAGTTCCAGGGACCACGAGCAGTACTTC. This codes for CASSSRDHEQYF.

This clone appeared a few times. Distinct nucleotide sequences in the sample also encode this CDR3. The V and J genes are TRBV29-1 and TRBJ2-1; TRBD1 might be the D (5 bases). V was pared by 4 bases and J by 4 bases, with 5 bases between. This CDR3 has 11 residues. Germline-derived CDR1 and CDR2 are SQVTM and ANQGSEA. CDR3 sequence (DNA): TGCAGCGTTGGACAGTACAATGAGCAGTTCTTC. Protein sequence: CSVGQYNEQFF.

V usage is TRBV27 and J usage is TRBJ2-7, with a possible D match to TRBD1 (5 bases). CDR3 length equals 16 residues. Trimming shortened V by 6 bases and J by 0 bases, and 18 bases separated the two germline ends. The germline V gene has CDR1 MNHEY and CDR2 SMNVEV (reference sequence). Here the CDR3 DNA reads TGTGCCAGCAGCCACTCGACAGCAGAGTACTCCTACGAGCAGTACTTC. Protein product: CASSHSTAEYSYEQYF.

Comment on this clone: Distinct nucleotide sequences in the sample also encode this CDR3. The chain couples TRBV27 to TRBJ1-1; D unresolved. Per the germline V gene, CDR1 is MNHEY and CDR2 is SMNVEV (reference sequence). Trimming cost V 0 bases and J 0 bases, with 5 bases left between them. The CDR3 is 14 residues long. Here the CDR3 DNA reads TGTGCCAGCAGTTTATCTTCCATGAACACTGAAGCTTTCTTT. Protein: CASSLSSMNTEAFF.

This rearrangement joins TRBV30 to TRBJ1-2, with a tentative D call TRBD1 (6 bases). The V end lost 4 bases, the J end lost 4 bases, and 10 bases lay between the germline ends. From germline, CDR1 is GTSNPN and CDR2 SVGIG (reference sequence). The CDR3 consists of 12 residues. The CDR3 nucleotides are TGTGCCTGGAAAGGGGGGATCTATGGCTACACCTTC. As protein: CAWKGGIYGYTF.

This clone was seen a handful of times. V usage is TRBV29-1 and J usage is TRBJ2-7, with 8 bases fitting TRBD2. With V trimmed by 3 bases and J by 4 bases, 5 bases remained unmatched. Germline V gives CDR1 SQVTM, CDR2 ANQGSEA. This CDR3 contains 13 residues. The CDR3 sequence: CSVETGGGYEQYF. Here the CDR3 DNA reads TGCAGCGTTGAGACGGGAGGGGGGTACGAGCAGTACTTC.

This chain links TRBV27 with TRBJ2-5; 13 bases line up with TRBD2. The length of the CDR3 is 17 residues. With V trimmed by 3 bases and J by 5 bases, 9 bases remained unmatched. Germline lookup yields CDR1 MNHEY and CDR2 SMNVEV (reference sequence). In nucleotides, the CDR3 is TGTGCCAGCAGTTTCGTCGAACTAGCGGGAGGGCCGGAGACCCAGTACTTC. Protein: CASSFVELAGGPETQYF.

This chain links TRBV5-1 with TRBJ2-7; D is perhaps TRBD1 (6 bases). CDR1 and CDR2 (germline): SGHRS, YFSETQ. This CDR3 has 13 residues. Trimming removed 5 bases from V and 4 bases from J, with 13 bases in between. This chain's CDR3 is CASSGTGIYEQYF. CDR3 nucleotide sequence: TGCGCCAGCAGTGGCACAGGGATTTACGAGCAGTACTTC.

The CDR3 spells CASSHLPFTGELFF. The CDR3 nucleotides are TGTGCCAGCAGTCACCTCCCATTTACCGGGGAGCTGTTTTTT. The chain couples TRBV27 to TRBJ2-2; D is undetermined. Germline CDR1 and CDR2: MNHEY and SMNVEV (reference sequence). Between the trimmed V and J ends, which lost 5 bases and 5 bases, there was a span of 12 bases. This CDR3 is 14 amino acids long.

This clone was counted a few times. J is TRBJ2-7 and V is TRBV29-1; a weak D match, TRBD2 (5 bases). Trimming shortened V by 2 bases and J by 0 bases, and 8 bases separated the two germline ends. CDR1 is SQVTM, CDR2 ANQGSEA, per germline. CDR3 length equals 13 residues. CDR3 residues: CSVESGFSYEQYF. The CDR3 DNA reads as TGCAGCGTTGAAAGCGGATTCTCCTACGAGCAGTACTTC.

The chain links TRBV29-1 to TRBJ2-4, with TRBD2 as a possible D gene (6 bases). The CDR3 totals 15 residues. Germline values: CDR1 SQVTM, CDR2 ANQGSEA. V shed 4 bases and J shed 6 bases, with 19 bases lying between them. The CDR3 spells CSVAAPRREGNIQYF. Here the CDR3 DNA reads TGCAGCGTTGCAGCCCCTAGGCGGGAAGGAAACATTCAGTACTTC.

Note on this clone: Sequence at one end of the junction differs from germline and may be a read error. Here the CDR3 reads CASSPRGAGQYF. The CDR3 DNA follows: TGCGCCAGCAGTCCCAGGGGCGCGGGGCAGTATTTT. The chain carries TRBV5-6 and TRBJ2-3; weak D call: TRBD1 (6 bases). CDR1 is SGHDT, CDR2 YYEEEE, per germline. This CDR3 has 12 amino acids.

The V and J genes are TRBV4-1 and TRBJ1-5; D perhaps matches TRBD1 (5 bases). V was shortened by 3 bases and J by 5 bases, with 14 bases between the two germline ends. CDR3 size: 15 residues. Germline assignment: CDR1 MGHRA and CDR2 YSYEKL. CDR3 in amino acids: CASSHRALGDQPQHF. DNA of the CDR3: TGCGCCAGCAGCCACAGGGCATTAGGGGATCAGCCCCAGCATTTT.

This chain joins TRBV19 and TRBJ1-2, with unresolved D. Germline V CDR1 and CDR2: LNHDA, SQIVND (reference sequence). V lost 5 bases to trimming and J lost 6 bases, with 10 bases between them. This CDR3 comprises 12 residues. CDR3 in DNA: TGTGCCAGTAGTGCCCGGACGGATGGCTACACCTTC. Protein product: CASSARTDGYTF.

This clone occurred a few times. The V and J genes are TRBV29-1 and TRBJ1-1; 9 positions agree with TRBD1. Trimming at V came to 6 bases and at J to 8 bases, leaving 10 bases not matched to a gene. The CDR3 length is 13 residues. Germline CDR1 is SQVTM and CDR2 is ANQGSEA. CDR3 nucleotides: TGCAGCGTACAAGGAGGGGACAGGGCGGAAGCTTTCTTT. This translates into CSVQGGDRAEAFF.

The chain employs TRBV25-1 and TRBJ1-5; a possible D gene is TRBD1 (5 bases). In germline, CDR1 is MGHDK, CDR2 SYGVNS. Deletions cut 5 bases from V and 1 base from J, with 9 bases between. CDR3 length: 14 residues. In nucleotides, the CDR3 is TGTGCCAGCAGTCAGGGCACAAGCAATCAGCCCCAGCATTTT. Translation: CASSQGTSNQPQHF.

This clone was found a few times. V usage is TRBV18 and J usage is TRBJ2-1; D perhaps matches TRBD2 (6 bases). Germline CDR1 reads KGHSH; CDR2 reads LQKENI. V lost 3 bases to trimming and J lost 9 bases, with 18 bases between them. The CDR3 extends over 15 amino acids. CDR3 coding DNA: TGTGCCAGCTCACCTCGCCGGGACTCCCTCCGTGAGCAGTTCTTC. It codes for CASSPRRDSLREQFF.

V gene TRBV27 combines with J gene TRBJ1-5; D uncertain. Trimming took off 2 bases at V and 3 bases at J, with 8 bases between the two ends. CDR3 size: 14 residues. Germline V gene sequence: CDR1 MNHEY, CDR2 SMNVEV (reference sequence). Here the CDR3 DNA reads TGTGCCAGCAGTTTAAGGAACTCCAATCAGCCCCAGCATTTT. Translating gives CASSLRNSNQPQHF.

This clone was seen a handful of times. The chain uses TRBV6-4 and TRBJ2-2; TRBD2 aligns across 12 bases. This CDR3 spans 15 amino acids. The V and J ends lost 3 bases and 4 bases, in that order; junction bases with no gene match: 0. Per germline, CDR1 MRHNA and CDR2 SNTAGT. The CDR3 bases are TGTGCCAGCAGTGAGACTAGCGGGAGCACCGGGGAGCTGTTTTTT. This codes for CASSETSGSTGELFF.

The rearrangement joins TRBV7-9 to TRBJ2-2, with D unresolved. Germline-derived CDR1 and CDR2 are SEHNR and FQNEAQ (reference sequence). The germline V and J ends were trimmed by 2 bases and 8 bases, with 6 bases remaining between them. The CDR3 runs 12 residues. CDR3 sequence: CASSLSAGELFF. The CDR3, as DNA: TGTGCCAGCAGCTTATCTGCGGGGGAGCTGTTTTTT.

The V call is TRBV7-8, the J call TRBJ2-7, with D possibly being TRBD1 (6 bases). Germline V gives CDR1 SGHVS, CDR2 FQNEAQ. V gave up 5 bases and J gave up 0 bases, with 14 bases separating them. The CDR3 contains 15 residues. CDR3 protein: CASSNGQSSSYEQYF. The CDR3 DNA follows: TGTGCCAGCAGCAACGGACAGTCTTCCTCCTACGAGCAGTACTTC.

The chain joins TRBV29-1 to TRBJ2-5; D call uncertain. From germline, CDR1 is SQVTM and CDR2 ANQGSEA. With 4 bases removed from V and 4 bases from J, the gap between germline ends came to 7 bases. The CDR3 loop spans 11 amino acids. This CDR3 reads CSVVSGETQYF. The CDR3, as DNA: TGCAGCGTTGTGTCCGGAGAGACCCAGTACTTC.

This chain joins TRBV28 and TRBJ2-7, with unresolved D. V was trimmed by 3 bases and J by 1 base, leaving 7 bases between them. CDR3 length: 13 amino acids. Germline V gives CDR1 MDHEN, CDR2 SYDVKM. CDR3 in DNA: TGTGCCAGCAGTTTCAGTGTGTCCTACGAGCAGTACTTC. It yields the protein CASSFSVSYEQYF. Looking up the rest from reference TRBV28 and TRBJ2-7 gives the full variable domain: DVKVTQSSRYLVKRTGEKVFLECVQDMDHENMFWYRQDPGLGLRLIYFSYDVKMKEKGDIPEGYSVSREKKERFSLILESASTNQTSMYLCASSFSVSYEQYFGPGTRLTVT.

This clone came up once. The CDR3: CASSTTPVEQFF. The CDR3 region has the DNA TGTGCCAGTAGTACCACCCCTGTAGAGCAGTTCTTC. The chain links TRBV19 to TRBJ2-1; D is uncertain. V gave up 4 bases and J gave up 10 bases, with 11 bases separating them. The CDR3 totals 12 residues. The germline V gene has CDR1 LNHDA and CDR2 SQIVND (reference sequence).

The chain is built from TRBV28 and TRBJ2-3; D remains unclear. This CDR3 comprises 14 residues. Per the germline V gene, CDR1 is MDHEN and CDR2 is SYDVKM. V was pared by 6 bases and J by 2 bases, with 12 bases between. CDR3 residues: CASRRVTNTDTQYF. The CDR3 nucleotides are TGTGCCAGCAGACGTGTCACTAACACAGATACGCAGTATTTT.

The rearrangement uses TRBV7-8 and TRBJ2-1; 9 bases are shared with TRBD2. Germline CDR1 SGHVS, CDR2 FQNEAQ. This CDR3 spans 16 amino acids. V gave up 3 bases and J gave up 2 bases; unmatched junction bases: 5. CDR3 sequence (DNA): TGTGCCAGCAGCTTTACAGCGGGAGGTACCTACAATGAGCAGTTCTTC. Translation gives CASSFTAGGTYNEQFF.